These 9 T cell receptor beta chains came from one sample sequenced in a study of vaccination effects on CD4 cells after COVID-19. Clones were sequenced by immunoSEQ multiplex PCR, and TCRdb holds only the in-frame ones, with some missing. The sample comprises tens of thousands of clones, 70% to 85% of which are singletons, and more than 2% rests with the top ten. The culture ran for around 10 days before CD4+ T cells were isolated. Of the BNT162b2 and mRNA-1273 vaccines, participants received two doses of one or the other. Their antigen targets remain unknown. Sample: CD4+ T cells from PBMCs cultured without peptide, taken after COVID-19 vaccination. These receptors all come from a human donor who received a COVID-19 vaccine.

The rearrangement links TRBV6-7 to TRBJ1-5, with TRBD1 as a possible D gene (5 bases). TRBV6-7 belongs to the ORF category, with a function that is uncertain. V lost 6 bases, J lost 5 bases, and 23 bases lay in between. The CDR3 is 17 amino acids. CDR3 bases: TGTGCCAGCAGCCTACTCCCAATGCCCGTGGGACATCAGCCCCAGCATTTT. Protein product: CASSLLPMPVGHQPQHF.

The chain links TRBV6-5 to TRBJ2-2, with 8 bases lining up with TRBD1. Germline CDR1 reads MNHEY; CDR2 reads SVGAGI. The CDR3 sequence is 14 residues long. Trimming took 6 bases from V and 0 from J; bases not matched to a gene: 0. The CDR3 protein is CASRQGANTGELFF. CDR3 DNA sequence: TGTGCCAGCAGACAGGGGGCGAACACCGGGGAGCTGTTTTTT.

The rearrangement uses TRBV4-1 and TRBJ1-2; D not certain. Germline V gene sequence: CDR1 MGHRA, CDR2 YSYEKL. The V end was cut by 4 bases, the J end by 4 bases, with 10 bases between. This CDR3 is 13 amino acids long. CDR3 sequence (DNA): TGCGCCAGCAGCCCCACGACGCGCTATGGCTACACCTTC. This translates into CASSPTTRYGYTF.

This clone has only a few counts. This sequence joins TRBV28 and TRBJ1-5, with a possible D match to TRBD1 (5 bases). CDR1 and CDR2 (germline): MDHEN, SYDVKM. V shed 8 bases and J shed 7 bases, with 18 bases lying between them. The CDR3 is 14 residues long. The CDR3 region is CASRAGTYGQPQHF. CDR3 nucleotide sequence: TGTGCCAGCCGAGCGGGGACTTACGGACAGCCCCAGCATTTT.

The CDR3 region has the DNA TGCGCCAGCAGCTATTTTGAGGCCAAAAACATTCAGTACTTC. This sequence encodes CASSYFEAKNIQYF. The gene calls are TRBV5-1 and TRBJ2-4; D is uncertain. The length of the CDR3 is 14 residues. V was trimmed by 3 bases and J by 1 base, leaving 8 bases between them. Per the germline V gene, CDR1 is SGHRS and CDR2 is YFSETQ. Full variable domain (remainder filled in from reference TRBV5-1 and TRBJ2-4): KAGVTQTPRYLIKTRGQQVTLSCSPISGHRSVSWYQQTPGQGLQFLFEYFSETQRNKGNFPGRFSGRQFSNSRSEMNVSTLELGDSALYLCASSYFEAKNIQYFGAGTRLSVL.

This chain connects TRBV2 to TRBJ2-7; D gene ambiguous. Deletions cut 2 bases from V and 0 bases from J, with 5 bases between. There are 13 residues in the CDR3. Germline-derived CDR1 and CDR2 are SNHLY and FYNNEI. Here the CDR3 DNA reads TGTGCCAGCAGTGAATGGAGCTCCTACGAGCAGTACGTC. Translated, it gives CASSEWSSYEQYV.

The V gene is TRBV24-1, the J gene TRBJ2-2; no firm D call. Germline CDR1 and CDR2: KGHDR and SFDVKD. The CDR3 is 15 amino acids. Deletions cut 9 bases from V and 0 bases from J, with 13 bases between. CDR3 DNA: TGTGCCACCTCAATAGGTACGGCGAACACCGGGGAGCTGTTTTTT. Translated: CATSIGTANTGELFF.

This clone has only a few counts. This chain uses TRBV11-3 with TRBJ2-3; D is ambiguous. CDR3 size: 13 residues. Germline V gives CDR1 SGHNT, CDR2 YENEEA. V dropped 2 bases and J dropped 4 bases, with 7 bases sitting between them. The CDR3 region is CASSLLTADTQYF. The DNA for the CDR3 is TGTGCCAGCAGCTTATTGACCGCAGATACGCAGTATTTT.

DNA of the CDR3: TGCGCCAGCAGCCCCGAGCCGCCGTCCTACGAGCAGTACGTC. This gives the protein CASSPEPPSYEQYV. This sequence joins TRBV5-1 and TRBJ2-7; D remains ambiguous. Germline V lookup: CDR1 SGHRS, CDR2 YFSETQ. Trimming cost V 4 bases and J 1 base, with 12 bases left between them. The CDR3 length is 14 residues.